This TCR beta chain was obtained from a study of OX40 agonist ivuxolimab in advanced cancers. Study-level information: Those enrolled were 82.7% male, with a mean age of approximately 60 years and ages from roughly 20 to 85. Treatment received earlier with anti-PD-1, anti-PD-L1 or anti-CTLA-4 agents was allowed, and under 50% had some.

Using immunoSEQ multiplex PCR, the repertoire was profiled, and TCRdb retains in-frame clones only, with some absent. The sample has about 78,000 clones, roughly nine tenths seen once; the top ten hold about 2.8%. Study-wide findings and caveats: CD4+ and CD8+ T cells in blood underwent clonal expansion by week 6 at 0.1 to 3.0 mg/kg. Expanded clones were, on average, more numerous among CD8+ T cells than CD4+.

Germline V gene sequence: CDR1 MNHNY, CDR2 SVGAGI (reference sequence). The CDR3 has 11 residues. V shed 6 bases and J 6 bases; nucleotides not matched to a gene: 1. A note on this clone: Its matching antigen is unknown.

This TCR was sampled from an adult with an advanced solid tumor such as melanoma, head and neck, liver or kidney cancer. The chain recombines TRBV6-6 with TRBJ2-7; TRBD2 matches at 8 bases. Sample: CD4+ or CD8+ T cells sorted from blood, taken in a trial of the OX40 agonist ivuxolimab. The CDR3 is CASSSGSEQYF. CDR3 bases: TGTGCCAGCAGCAGCGGGAGCGAGCAGTACTTC.